This TCR beta chain emerged from a study of CD8+ T cells in alopecia areata. Isolated RNA was reverse transcribed into cDNA used as the sequencing template. Assay used: immunoSEQ multiplex PCR; TCRdb lists only in-frame clones, some missing. The profile shows approximately 200,000 clones, approximately 40% of them singletons. In its sample, this clone was seen once. As yet, its antigen is unknown. The study's findings and limits: Across lesional scalp, and particularly alopecia totalis/universalis, clonality surpassed that of normal scalp. Scalp clonality and expanded CD8+ clones among the top 100 were significantly decreased by tofacitinib.

As for treatment: oral pan-JAK inhibitor, 5-10 mg twice daily. Specimens obtained from alopecia areata patients comprised lesional scalp punch biopsies and peripheral blood. The source is a human donor with alopecia areata. The sample here was CD4+ T cells sorted from blood, taken at roughly week 38, from a patient treated with tofacitinib.

The CDR3 DNA reads TGTGCCATCAGCCTTGGACAGGATCGTAGCGAGCAGTACTTC. Amino acids: CAISLGQDRSEQYF. V usage is TRBV10-3 and J usage is TRBJ2-7; 7 nucleotides line up with TRBD1. The CDR3 consists of 14 residues. Germline values: CDR1 ENHRY, CDR2 SYGVKD. The trim removed 6 bases at V and 6 bases at J, leaving 11 bases unmatched.